The sequence of this T cell receptor beta chain was determined in a study of blood T cell repertoires in COVID-19. Study-wide context: COVID-19 samples from acute and convalescent phases originated in the United States, Italy and Spain.

In Seattle, patients joined the study during active infection and were tracked longitudinally. In the original workflow: Estimation of nucleated cell counts was performed using reference gene primer amplification. Assay used: immunoSEQ multiplex PCR; TCRdb lists only in-frame clones, some missing. V and J calls and clone size follow that table, whereas D and trimming were derived from the DNA. The sample shows 170,000 or so clones, roughly 86% of them seen only once. The source of this sequence is a man aged 60-69 years with COVID-19, enrolled during active disease. The sample consisted of peripheral blood.

The DNA for the CDR3 is TGTGCCAGCAGCCAAGGGGCGGGGGGGGCCACAGATACGCAGTATTTT. Its protein product is CASSQGAGGATDTQYF. J is TRBJ2-3 and V is TRBV3-1 (or the pseudogene TRBV3-2); 9 bases align to TRBD2. This CDR3 has 16 amino acids. CDR1 and CDR2 (germline): LGHDT, YNNKEL (reference sequence). V dropped 1 base and J dropped 2; count of bases not matched to a gene: 4.